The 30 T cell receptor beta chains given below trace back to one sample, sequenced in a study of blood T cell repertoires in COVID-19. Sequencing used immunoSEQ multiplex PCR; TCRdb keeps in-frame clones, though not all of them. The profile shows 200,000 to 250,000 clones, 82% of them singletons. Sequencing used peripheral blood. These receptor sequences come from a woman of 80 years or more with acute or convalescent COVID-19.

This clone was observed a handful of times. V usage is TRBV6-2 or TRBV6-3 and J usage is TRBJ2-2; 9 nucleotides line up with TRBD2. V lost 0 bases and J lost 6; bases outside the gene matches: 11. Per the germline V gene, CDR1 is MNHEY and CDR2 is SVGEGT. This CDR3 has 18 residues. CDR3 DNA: TGTGCCAGCAGTTACTCGTCTCGCGGGGGGGCGAAGTCCGGGGAGCTGTTTTTT. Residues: CASSYSSRGGAKSGELFF.

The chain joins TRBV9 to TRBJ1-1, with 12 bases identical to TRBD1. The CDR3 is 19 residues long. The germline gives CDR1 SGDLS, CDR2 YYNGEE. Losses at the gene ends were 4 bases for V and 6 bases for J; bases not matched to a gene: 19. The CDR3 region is CASSSGTGGATYGGSEAFF. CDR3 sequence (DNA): TGTGCCAGCAGCTCCGGGACAGGGGGCGCGACGTACGGCGGATCTGAAGCTTTCTTT.

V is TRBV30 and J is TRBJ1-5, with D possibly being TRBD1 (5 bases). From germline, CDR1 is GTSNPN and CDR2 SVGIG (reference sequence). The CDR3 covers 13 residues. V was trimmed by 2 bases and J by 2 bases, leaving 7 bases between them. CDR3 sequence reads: CAWSSGGNQPQHF. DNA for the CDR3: TGTGCCTGGAGTTCGGGGGGCAATCAGCCCCAGCATTTT. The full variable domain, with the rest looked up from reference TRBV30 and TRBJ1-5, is SQTIHQWPATLVQPVGSPLSLECTVEGTSNPNLYWYRQAAGRGLQLLFYSVGIGQISSEVPQNLSASRPQDRQFILSSKKLLLSDSGFYLCAWSSGGNQPQHFGDGTRLSIL.

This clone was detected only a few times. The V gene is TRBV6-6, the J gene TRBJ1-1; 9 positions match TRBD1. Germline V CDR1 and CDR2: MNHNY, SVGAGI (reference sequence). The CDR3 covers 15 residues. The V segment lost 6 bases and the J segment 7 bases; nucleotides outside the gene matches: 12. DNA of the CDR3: TGTGCCAGCAGGTCCGCACAACAGGGGGCAAATGAAGCTTTCTTT. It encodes CASRSAQQGANEAFF.

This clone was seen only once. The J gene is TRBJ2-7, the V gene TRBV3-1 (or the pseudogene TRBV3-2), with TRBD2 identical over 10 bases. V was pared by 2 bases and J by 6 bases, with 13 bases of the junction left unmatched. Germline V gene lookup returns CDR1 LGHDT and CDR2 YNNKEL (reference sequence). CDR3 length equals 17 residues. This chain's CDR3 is CASSQLSKSGGAGEQYF. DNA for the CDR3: TGTGCCAGCAGCCAACTATCAAAGAGCGGGGGGGCAGGCGAGCAGTACTTC.

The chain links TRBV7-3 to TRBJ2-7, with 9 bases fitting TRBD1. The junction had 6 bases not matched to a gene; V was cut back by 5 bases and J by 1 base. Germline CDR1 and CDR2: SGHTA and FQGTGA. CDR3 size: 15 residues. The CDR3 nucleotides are TGTGCCAGCAGCCTCGGACAGGGGACGTCCTACGAGCAGTACTTC. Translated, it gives CASSLGQGTSYEQYF.

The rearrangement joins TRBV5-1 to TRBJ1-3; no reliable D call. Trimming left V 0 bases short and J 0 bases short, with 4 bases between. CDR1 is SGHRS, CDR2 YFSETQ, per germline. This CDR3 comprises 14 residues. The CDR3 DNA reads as TGCGCCAGCAGCTTGGGTTACTCTGGAAACACCATATATTTT. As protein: CASSLGYSGNTIYF.

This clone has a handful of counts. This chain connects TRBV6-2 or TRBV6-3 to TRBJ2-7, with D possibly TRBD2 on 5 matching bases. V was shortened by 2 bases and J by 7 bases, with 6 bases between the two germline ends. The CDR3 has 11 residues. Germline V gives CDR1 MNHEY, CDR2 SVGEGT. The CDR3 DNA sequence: TGTGCCAGCAGTTACAGGAGGGAGCAGTACTTC. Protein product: CASSYRREQYF.

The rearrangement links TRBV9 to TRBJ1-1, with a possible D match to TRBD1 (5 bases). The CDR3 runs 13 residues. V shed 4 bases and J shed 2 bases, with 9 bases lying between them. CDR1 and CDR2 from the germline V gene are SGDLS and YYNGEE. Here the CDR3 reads CASSFDSNTEAFF. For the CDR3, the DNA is TGTGCCAGCAGCTTTGACAGTAACACTGAAGCTTTCTTT.

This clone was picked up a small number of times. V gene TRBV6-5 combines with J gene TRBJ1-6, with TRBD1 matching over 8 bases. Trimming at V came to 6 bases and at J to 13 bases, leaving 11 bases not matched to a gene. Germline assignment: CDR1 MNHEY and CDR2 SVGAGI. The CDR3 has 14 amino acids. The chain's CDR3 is CASRGWTGPLPLHF. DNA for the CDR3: TGTGCCAGCAGGGGATGGACAGGGCCCCTGCCCCTCCACTTT.

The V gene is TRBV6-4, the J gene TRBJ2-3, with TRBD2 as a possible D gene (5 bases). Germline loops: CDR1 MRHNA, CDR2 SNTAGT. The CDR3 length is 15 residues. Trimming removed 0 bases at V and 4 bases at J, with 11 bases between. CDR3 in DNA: TGTGCCAGCAGTGACTCGCGGCTAGCATCAGATACGCAGTATTTT. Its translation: CASSDSRLASDTQYF.

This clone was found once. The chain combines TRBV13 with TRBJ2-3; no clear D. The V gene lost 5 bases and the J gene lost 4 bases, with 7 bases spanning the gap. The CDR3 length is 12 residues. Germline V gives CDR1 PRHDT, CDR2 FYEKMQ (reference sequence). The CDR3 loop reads CASSVASDTQYF. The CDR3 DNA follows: TGTGCCAGCAGCGTAGCCTCAGATACGCAGTATTTT.

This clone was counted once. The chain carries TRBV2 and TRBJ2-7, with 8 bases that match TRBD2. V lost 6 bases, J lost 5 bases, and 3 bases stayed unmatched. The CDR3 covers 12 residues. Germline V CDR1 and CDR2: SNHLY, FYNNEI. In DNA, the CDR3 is TGTGCCAGCAGGTTAGCGGGGAACGAGCAGTACTTC. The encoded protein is CASRLAGNEQYF. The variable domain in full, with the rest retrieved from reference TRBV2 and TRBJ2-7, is EPEVTQTPSHQVTQMGQEVILRCVPISNHLYFYWYRQILGQKVEFLVSFYNNEISEKSEIFDDQFSVERPDGSNFTLKIRSTKLEDSAMYFCASRLAGNEQYFGPGTRLTVT.

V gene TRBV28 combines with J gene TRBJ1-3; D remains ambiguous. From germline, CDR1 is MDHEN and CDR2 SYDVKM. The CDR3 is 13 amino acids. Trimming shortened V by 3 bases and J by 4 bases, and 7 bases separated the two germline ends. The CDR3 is CASSLIRGNTIYF. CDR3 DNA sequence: TGTGCCAGCAGTTTGATCAGAGGAAACACCATATATTTT.

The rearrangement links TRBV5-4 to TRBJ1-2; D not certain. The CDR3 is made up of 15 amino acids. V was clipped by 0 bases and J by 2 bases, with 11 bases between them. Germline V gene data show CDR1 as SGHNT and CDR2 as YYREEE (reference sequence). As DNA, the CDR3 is TGTGCCAGCAGCTTGGTGGCCAGGCGAAACTATGGCTACACCTTC. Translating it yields CASSLVARRNYGYTF.

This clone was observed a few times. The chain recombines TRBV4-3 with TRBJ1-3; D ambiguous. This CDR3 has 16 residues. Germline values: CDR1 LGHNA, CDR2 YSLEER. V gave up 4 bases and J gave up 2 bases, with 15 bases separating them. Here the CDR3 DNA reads TGCGCCAGCAGCCCAAGTCGTCAGTTTCCTGGAAACACCATATATTTT. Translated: CASSPSRQFPGNTIYF.

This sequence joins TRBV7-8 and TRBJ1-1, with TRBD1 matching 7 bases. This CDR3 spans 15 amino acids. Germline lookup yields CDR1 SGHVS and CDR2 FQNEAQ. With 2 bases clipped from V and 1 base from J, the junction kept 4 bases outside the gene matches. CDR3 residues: CASSLQGEKNTEAFF. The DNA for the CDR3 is TGTGCCAGCAGCTTACAGGGGGAAAAGAACACTGAAGCTTTCTTT.

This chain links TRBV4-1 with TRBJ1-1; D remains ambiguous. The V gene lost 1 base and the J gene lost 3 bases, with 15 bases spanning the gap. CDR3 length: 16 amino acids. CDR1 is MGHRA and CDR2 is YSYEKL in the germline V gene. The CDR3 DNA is TGCGCCAGCAGCCAAGGGCACCCCACGAAGTACACTGAAGCTTTCTTT. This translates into CASSQGHPTKYTEAFF.

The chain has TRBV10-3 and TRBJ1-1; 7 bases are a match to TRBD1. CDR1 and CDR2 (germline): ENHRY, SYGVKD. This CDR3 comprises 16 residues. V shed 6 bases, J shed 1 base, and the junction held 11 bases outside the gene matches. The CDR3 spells CAIRGHRTGGNTEAFF. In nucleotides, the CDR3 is TGTGCCATCAGAGGCCACAGGACAGGTGGGAACACTGAAGCTTTCTTT.

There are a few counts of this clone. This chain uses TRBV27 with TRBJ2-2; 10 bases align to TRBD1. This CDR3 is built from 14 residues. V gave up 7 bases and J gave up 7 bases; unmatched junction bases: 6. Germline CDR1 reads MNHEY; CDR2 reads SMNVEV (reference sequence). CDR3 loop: CASKTGGENGELFF. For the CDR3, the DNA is TGTGCCAGCAAGACAGGGGGCGAGAACGGGGAGCTGTTTTTT.

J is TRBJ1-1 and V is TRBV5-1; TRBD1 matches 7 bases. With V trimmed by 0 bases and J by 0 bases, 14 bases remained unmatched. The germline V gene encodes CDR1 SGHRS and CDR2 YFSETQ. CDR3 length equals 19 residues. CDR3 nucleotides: TGCGCCAGCAGCTTGGATGTGGGGACAGCTCTTCACATGAACACTGAAGCTTTCTTT. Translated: CASSLDVGTALHMNTEAFF.

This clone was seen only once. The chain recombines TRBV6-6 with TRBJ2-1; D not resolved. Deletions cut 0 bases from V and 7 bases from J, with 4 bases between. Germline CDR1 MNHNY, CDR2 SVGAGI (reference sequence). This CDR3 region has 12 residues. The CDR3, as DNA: TGTGCCAGCAGTTACTCCGTTAATGAGCAGTTCTTC. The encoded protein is CASSYSVNEQFF.

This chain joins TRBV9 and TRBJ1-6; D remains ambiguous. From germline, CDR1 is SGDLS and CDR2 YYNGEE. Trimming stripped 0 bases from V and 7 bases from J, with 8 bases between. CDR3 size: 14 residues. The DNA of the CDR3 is TGTGCCAGCAGCGTAGGCAGGTCGAATTCACCCCTCCACTTT. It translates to CASSVGRSNSPLHF.

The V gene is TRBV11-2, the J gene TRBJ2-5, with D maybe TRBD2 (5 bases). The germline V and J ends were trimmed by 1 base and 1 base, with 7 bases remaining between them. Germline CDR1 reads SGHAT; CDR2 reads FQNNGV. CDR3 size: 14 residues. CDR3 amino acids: CASSLGTVQETQYF. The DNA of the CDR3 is TGTGCCAGCAGCTTAGGGACTGTCCAAGAGACCCAGTACTTC.

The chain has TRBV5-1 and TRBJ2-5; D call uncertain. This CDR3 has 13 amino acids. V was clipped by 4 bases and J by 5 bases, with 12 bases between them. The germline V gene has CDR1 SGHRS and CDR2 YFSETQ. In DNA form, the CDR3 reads TGCGCCAGCAGCCCGGTGGGCCTCGAGACCCAGTACTTC. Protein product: CASSPVGLETQYF.

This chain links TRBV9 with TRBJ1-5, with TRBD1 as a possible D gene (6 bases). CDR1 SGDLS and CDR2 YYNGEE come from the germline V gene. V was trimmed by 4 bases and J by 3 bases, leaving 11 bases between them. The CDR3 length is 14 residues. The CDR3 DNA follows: TGTGCCAGCAGCAGGGGACATCTCAATCAGCCCCAGCATTTT. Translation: CASSRGHLNQPQHF. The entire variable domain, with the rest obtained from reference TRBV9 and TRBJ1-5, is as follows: DSGVTQTPKHLITATGQRVTLRCSPRSGDLSVYWYQQSLDQGLQFLIQYYNGEERAKGNILERFSAQQFPDLHSELNLSSLELGDSALYFCASSRGHLNQPQHFGDGTRLSIL.

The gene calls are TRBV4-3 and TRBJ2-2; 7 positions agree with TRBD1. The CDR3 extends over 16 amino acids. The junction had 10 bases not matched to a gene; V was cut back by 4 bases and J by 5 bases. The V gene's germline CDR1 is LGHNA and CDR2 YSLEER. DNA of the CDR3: TGCGCCAGCAGCCCCTCCCCCGGGACAGCAACCGGGGAGCTGTTTTTT. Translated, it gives CASSPSPGTATGELFF.

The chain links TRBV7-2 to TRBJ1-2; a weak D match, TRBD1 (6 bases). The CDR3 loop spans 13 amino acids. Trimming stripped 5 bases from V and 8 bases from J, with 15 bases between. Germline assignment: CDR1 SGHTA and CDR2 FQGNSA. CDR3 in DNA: TGTGCCAGCAGCCGAGACAGGACCAGAGGCTACACCTTC. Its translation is CASSRDRTRGYTF. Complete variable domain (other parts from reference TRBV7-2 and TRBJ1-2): GAGVSQSPSNKVTEKGKDVELRCDPISGHTALYWYRQSLGQGLEFLIYFQGNSAPDKSGLPSDRFSAERTGGSVSTLTIQRTQQEDSAVYLCASSRDRTRGYTFGSGTRLTVV.

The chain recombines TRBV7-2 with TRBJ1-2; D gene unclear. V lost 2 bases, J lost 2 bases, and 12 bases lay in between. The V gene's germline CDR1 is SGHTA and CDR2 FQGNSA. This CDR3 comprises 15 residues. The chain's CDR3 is CASSLSPVLNYGYTF. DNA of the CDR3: TGTGCCAGCAGCTTATCCCCAGTACTAAACTATGGCTACACCTTC.

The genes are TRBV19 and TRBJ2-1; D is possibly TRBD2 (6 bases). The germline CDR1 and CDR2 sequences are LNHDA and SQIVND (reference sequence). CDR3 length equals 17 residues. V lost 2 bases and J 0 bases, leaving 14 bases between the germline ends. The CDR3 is CASSISLARSSYNEQFF. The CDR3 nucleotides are TGTGCCAGTAGTATATCCCTAGCGCGGAGCTCCTACAATGAGCAGTTCTTC.